This T cell receptor beta chain came from a study of OX40 agonist ivuxolimab in advanced cancers. V lost 4 bases, J lost 3 bases, and 10 bases lay in between. This CDR3 comprises 13 residues. The germline gives CDR1 SNHLY, CDR2 FYNNEI. Repertoires were generated with immunoSEQ multiplex PCR, while TCRdb's copy carries only in-frame clones and drops some. Altogether about 90,000 clones are present, around nine tenths being singletons, with the ten largest covering roughly 1.4%. This clone was recorded a few times. Sequenced here: CD4+ or CD8+ T cells sorted from blood, sampled in a trial of the OX40 agonist ivuxolimab. The clonotype was recovered from an adult with an advanced solid tumor such as melanoma, head and neck, liver or kidney cancer. The V call is TRBV2, the J call TRBJ2-7; D not resolved. The CDR3 protein is CASSVGTNYEQYF. CDR3 nucleotides: TGTGCCAGCAGTGTGGGCACAAACTACGAGCAGTACTTC.